This TCR beta chain was observed in a study of T cell repertoires in cytomegalovirus infection. Across the study: Carrying CMV and the relevant HLA type showed in public TCR beta signatures. Study-level results: Accumulated public TCR beta family frequency recognized individuals carrying CMV together with the relevant HLA. CMV-specific TCR beta clonotypes restricted by HLA-C were the ones dominating the ex vivo response.

TCRdb itself ran the reads through MiXCR, one entry per CDR3 protein. This sample yields just under 300,000 distinct CDR3 sequences, of which 8% to 10% are seen a single time; less than 3% belongs to the top ten. In its sample, this clonotype was seen once. Its specificity is unknown. CDR1 and CDR2 (germline): LNHNV, YYDKDF (reference sequence). Unmatched junction bases numbered 7, after V lost 0 bases and J lost 7 bases. The CDR3 totals 16 residues. This receptor was taken from a human donor in good health (CMV status not recorded). Some clones in this sample may be carry-over from other donors' samples. This sequence joins TRBV15 and TRBJ1-2; TRBD1 matches at 11 bases. Sample: PBMCs. The CDR3 here is CATSRDPGTGGFGYTF. CDR3 nucleotide sequence: TGTGCCACCAGCAGAGATCCTGGGACAGGGGGATTTGGCTACACCTTC.